The source of this T cell receptor (beta chain) is a study of shared clonotypes between healthy human individuals. Sequencing used immunoSEQ multiplex PCR; TCRdb keeps in-frame clones, though not all of them. Found here are around 1.1 million clones, around 82% of them singletons; the top ten hold roughly 0.57%. The CDR3 loop spans 16 amino acids. CDR1 is LNHNV, CDR2 YYDKDF, per germline (reference sequence). V shed 1 base and J 5 bases; nucleotides not matched to a gene: 9. Sequencing was performed on memory CD4+ T cells from PBMCs. Subset denoted: CD45RA-negative fraction. V gene TRBV15 combines with J gene TRBJ2-7, with 9 nucleotides matching TRBD2. The sequence was collected from a man aged 18 to 30 in good health. Some clones in this sample may be carry-over from other donors' samples. CDR3 DNA: TGTGCCACCAGCAGAGTTCGGGGGCTAGCGGGGAACGAGCAGTACTTC. This translates into CATSRVRGLAGNEQYF.